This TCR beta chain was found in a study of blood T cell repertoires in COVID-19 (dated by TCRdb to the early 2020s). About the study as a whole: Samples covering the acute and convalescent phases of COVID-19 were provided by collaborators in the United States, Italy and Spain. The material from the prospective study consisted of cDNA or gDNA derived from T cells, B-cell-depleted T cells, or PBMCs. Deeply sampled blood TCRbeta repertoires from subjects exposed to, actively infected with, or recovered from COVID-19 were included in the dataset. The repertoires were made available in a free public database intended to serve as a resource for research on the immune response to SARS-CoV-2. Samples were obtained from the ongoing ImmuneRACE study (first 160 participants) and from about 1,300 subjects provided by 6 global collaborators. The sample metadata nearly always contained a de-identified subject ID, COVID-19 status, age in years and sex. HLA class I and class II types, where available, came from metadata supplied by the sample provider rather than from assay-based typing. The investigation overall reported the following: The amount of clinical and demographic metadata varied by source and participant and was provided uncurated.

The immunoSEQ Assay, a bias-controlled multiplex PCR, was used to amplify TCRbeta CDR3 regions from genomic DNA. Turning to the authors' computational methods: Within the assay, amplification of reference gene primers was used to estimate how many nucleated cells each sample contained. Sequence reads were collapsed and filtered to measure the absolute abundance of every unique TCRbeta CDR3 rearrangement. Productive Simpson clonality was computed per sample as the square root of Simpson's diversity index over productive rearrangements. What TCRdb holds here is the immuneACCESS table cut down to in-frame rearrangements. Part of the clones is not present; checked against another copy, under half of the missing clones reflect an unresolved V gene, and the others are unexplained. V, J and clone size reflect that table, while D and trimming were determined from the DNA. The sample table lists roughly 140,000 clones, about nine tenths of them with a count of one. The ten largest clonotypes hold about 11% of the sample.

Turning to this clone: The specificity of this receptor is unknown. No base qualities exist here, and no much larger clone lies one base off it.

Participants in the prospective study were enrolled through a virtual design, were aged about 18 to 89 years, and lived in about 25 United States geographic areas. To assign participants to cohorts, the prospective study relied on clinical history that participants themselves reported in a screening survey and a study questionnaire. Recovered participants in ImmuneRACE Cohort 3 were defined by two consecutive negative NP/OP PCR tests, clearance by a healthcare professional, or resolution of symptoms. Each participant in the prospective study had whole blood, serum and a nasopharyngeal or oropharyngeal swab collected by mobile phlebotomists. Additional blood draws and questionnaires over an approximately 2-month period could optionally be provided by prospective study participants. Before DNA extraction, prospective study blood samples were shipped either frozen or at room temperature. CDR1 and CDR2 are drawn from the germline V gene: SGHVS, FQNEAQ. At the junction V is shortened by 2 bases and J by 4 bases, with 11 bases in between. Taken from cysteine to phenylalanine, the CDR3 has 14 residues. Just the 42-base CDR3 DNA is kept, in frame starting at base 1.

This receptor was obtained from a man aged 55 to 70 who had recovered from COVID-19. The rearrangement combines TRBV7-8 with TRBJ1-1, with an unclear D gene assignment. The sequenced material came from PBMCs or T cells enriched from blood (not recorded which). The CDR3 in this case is CASSLLSAGTEAFF. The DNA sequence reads TGTGCCAGCAGCTTACTAAGTGCAGGCACTGAAGCTTTCTTT.